This TCR beta chain is from a study of T cells in Graves' hyperthyroidism and ophthalmopathy. Whole-study findings and limits: Most expanded thyroid clonotypes above 0.001 recurred in blood.

TCR beta CDR3 sequences were amplified from RNA transcripts. During a first-round RT-PCR of the TCR CDR3, the HTBI primer set was used. MiXCR was run by TCRdb on the multiplex PCR reads, yielding one entry per CDR3 protein. The data hold about 560,000 distinct CDR3 sequences, with 46% observed a single time. Concerning this clonotype: What it binds is not known.

Germline trimming cut 5 bases from V and 4 bases from J; bases unmatched to any gene: 7. This CDR3 spans 15 amino acids. The germline CDR1 and CDR2 sequences are MGHDK and SYGVNS. The sequenced material came from peripheral blood or thyroid tissue (not recorded which). This TCR was recovered from a woman aged 18-29 years with Graves' hyperthyroidism. The chain has TRBV25-1 and TRBJ1-2; 10 bases fit TRBD1. The CDR3 spells CASSFSGQGTYGYTF. In nucleotides, the CDR3 is TGTGCCAGCAGTTTTTCGGGACAGGGGACCTATGGCTACACCTTC.